The following is a T cell receptor (beta chain) sequence with its context. The antigen is undetermined. Other DNA sequences of this sample code for an identical CDR3. Deep was the level used in running the assay. Method: immunoSEQ multiplex PCR; TCRdb's copy keeps in-frame clones and lacks some. The profile covers about 1.9 million clones, with 85% to 95% appearing a single time and approximately 1.6% taken by the ten largest. Naive-designated CD8 cells lacked CD45RO, were positively enriched for CCR7, and omitted terminally differentiated effector memory CD45RA+ cells. This CDR3 has 14 residues. The V gene's germline CDR1 is SGHAT and CDR2 FQNNGV. V lost 1 base, J lost 0 bases, and 7 bases lay in between. This entry is derived from a study of shared clonotypes between healthy human individuals. Study-level results: Generally, naive subsets came out with larger estimated richness than memory subsets. Researchers sampled only blood; tissue repertoires likely differ. Between a handful of donors, naive CD4 clonotypes were shared at a level of about 5.3%.

The receptor's source is a man aged 18 to 35 in good health. Some clones in this sample may be carry-over from other donors' samples. This chain uses TRBV11-2 with TRBJ2-7; D gene ambiguous. The sample was naive CD8+ T cells from PBMCs. CDR3 protein: CASSLVGSSYEQYF. The CDR3 DNA reads as TGTGCCAGCAGCTTAGTCGGCTCCTCCTACGAGCAGTACTTC.